This T cell receptor (beta chain) came from a study of T-cell memory formation after mild COVID-19. Study background: The TCR clusters were mostly specific to one donor.

This CDR3 contains 14 residues. Trimming left V 5 bases short and J 1 base short, with 12 bases between. CDR1 is SGHNT and CDR2 is YYREEE in the germline V gene (reference sequence). MiXCR, applied by TCRdb to the 5' RACE reads, yields one record per CDR3 protein. The sample shows about 350,000 distinct CDR3 sequences, roughly an eighth of them seen only once. On this clonotype itself: Antigen unknown.

Study conclusions and caveats: Memory cells collected pre-infection included some clones that later responded, suggesting cross-reactive memory joined.

The clonotype was recovered from a man between 18 and 35 years old who had mild COVID-19 (a few samples of this study predate the infection). Cell type and time point are not known. The J gene is TRBJ1-2, the V gene TRBV5-4; D is undetermined. Material: PBMCs or a T cell subset sorted from them (not recorded which). The CDR3 coding sequence is TGTGCCAGCAGTCAAAGGGATAGTAACTATGGCTACACCTTC. It translates to CASSQRDSNYGYTF. Looking up the rest from reference TRBV5-4 and TRBJ1-2 gives the full variable domain: ETGVTQSPTHLIKTRGQQVTLRCSSQSGHNTVSWYQQALGQGPQFIFQYYREEENGRGNFPPRFSGLQFPNYSSELNVNALELDDSALYLCASSQRDSNYGYTFGSGTRLTVV.